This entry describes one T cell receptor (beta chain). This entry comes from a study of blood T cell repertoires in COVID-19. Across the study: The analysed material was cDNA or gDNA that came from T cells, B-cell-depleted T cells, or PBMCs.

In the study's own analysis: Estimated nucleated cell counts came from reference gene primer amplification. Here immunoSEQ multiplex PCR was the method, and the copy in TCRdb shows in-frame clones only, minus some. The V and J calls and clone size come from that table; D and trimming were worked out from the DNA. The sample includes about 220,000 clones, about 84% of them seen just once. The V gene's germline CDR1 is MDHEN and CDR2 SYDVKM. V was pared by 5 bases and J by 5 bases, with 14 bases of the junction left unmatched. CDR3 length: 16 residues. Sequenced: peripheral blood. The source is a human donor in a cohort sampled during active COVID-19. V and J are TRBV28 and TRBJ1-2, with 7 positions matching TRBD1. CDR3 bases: TGTGCCAGCAGTGATTATAAGGGGGCGCTTGGTTATGGCTACACCTTC. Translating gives CASSDYKGALGYGYTF.